Below, 19 T cell receptor beta chains from the same sample are listed, as sequenced in a study of blood T cell repertoires in COVID-19. Repertoires were generated with immunoSEQ multiplex PCR, while TCRdb's copy carries only in-frame clones and drops some. The sample has 120,000 to 150,000 clones; around 87% are singletons. Sequencing used PBMCs or T cells enriched from blood (not recorded which). The receptor source for this set is a woman aged 30 to 39 with acute COVID-19.

The chain combines TRBV10-3 with TRBJ1-1; 8 bases match TRBD1. Trimming removed 5 bases from V and 3 bases from J; junction bases left unmatched: 2. The CDR3 has 13 amino acids. Germline V gives CDR1 ENHRY, CDR2 SYGVKD. CDR3 in DNA: TGTGCCATCAGTTTGACAGGGGACACTGAAGCTTTCTTT. Its protein is CAISLTGDTEAFF.

V and J are TRBV19 and TRBJ1-2; D remains unclear. This CDR3 is built from 14 residues. Trimming stripped 1 base from V and 7 bases from J, with 13 bases between. Germline V gene sequence: CDR1 LNHDA, CDR2 SQIVND (reference sequence). CDR3 loop: CASSIVGGNRGYTF. CDR3 bases: TGTGCCAGTAGTATAGTTGGCGGGAACCGTGGCTACACCTTC. The complete variable domain, with remaining parts taken from reference TRBV19 and TRBJ1-2, reads DGGITQSPKYLFRKEGQNVTLSCEQNLNHDAMYWYRQDPGQGLRLIYYSQIVNDFQKGDIAEGYSVSREKKESFPLTVTSAQKNPTAFYLCASSIVGGNRGYTFGSGTRLTVV.

This chain uses TRBV9 with TRBJ2-7, with D possibly being TRBD2 (5 bases). Trimming cost V 0 bases and J 3 bases, with 13 bases left between them. The CDR3 is 15 amino acids. The germline V gene has CDR1 SGDLS and CDR2 YYNGEE. In nucleotides, the CDR3 is TGTGCCAGCAGCGTAGGTGAGGGCGTGGGCTACGAGCAGTACTTC. Its translation is CASSVGEGVGYEQYF.

A few counts support this clone. This chain joins TRBV6-1 and TRBJ2-1; D is unclear. The germline gives CDR1 MNHNS, CDR2 SASEGT. V was shortened by 1 base and J by 8 bases, with 12 bases between the two germline ends. The CDR3 extends over 14 amino acids. CDR3 bases: TGTGCCAGCAGTGAAGGTCTAGAGGCGGATGAGCAGTTCTTC. Its protein product is CASSEGLEADEQFF.

A single count supports this clone. This chain connects TRBV18 to TRBJ2-5, with 11 bases identical to TRBD2. In germline, CDR1 is KGHSH, CDR2 LQKENI. The CDR3 spans 16 residues. Unmatched junction bases numbered 4, after V lost 4 bases and J lost 0 bases. Written as DNA, the CDR3 is TGTGCCAGCTCACTCGGGACTAGCGGACACCAAGAGACCCAGTACTTC. Translating it yields CASSLGTSGHQETQYF. Full variable domain (missing parts from reference TRBV18 and TRBJ2-5): NAGVMQNPRHLVRRRGQEARLRCSPMKGHSHVYWYRQLPEEGLKFMVYLQKENIIDESGMPKERFSAEFPKEGPSILRIQQVVRGDSAAYFCASSLGTSGHQETQYFGPGTRLLVL.

The chain joins TRBV5-4 to TRBJ1-2; weak D call: TRBD1 (6 bases). This CDR3 has 15 amino acids. V was cut by 6 bases and J by 0 bases, with 15 bases left in between. Per germline, CDR1 SGHNT and CDR2 YYREEE (reference sequence). The CDR3 DNA follows: TGTGCCAGCACCCTGCAGGGACAAGCTAACTATGGCTACACCTTC. Translating it yields CASTLQGQANYGYTF. Looking up the rest from reference TRBV5-4 and TRBJ1-2 gives the full variable domain: ETGVTQSPTHLIKTRGQQVTLRCSSQSGHNTVSWYQQALGQGPQFIFQYYREEENGRGNFPPRFSGLQFPNYSSELNVNALELDDSALYLCASTLQGQANYGYTFGSGTRLTVV.

The CDR3 loop reads CASSLSVSYEQYF. The CDR3 coding sequence is TGTGCCAGCAGTTTATCCGTATCTTACGAGCAGTACTTC. The chain has TRBV27 and TRBJ2-7, with D unresolved. The V and J ends lost 0 bases and 4 bases respectively, with 7 bases between them. CDR1 is MNHEY and CDR2 is SMNVEV in the germline V gene (reference sequence). There are 13 residues in the CDR3.

This chain uses TRBV28 with TRBJ1-1; D perhaps matches TRBD1 (6 bases). This CDR3 is 15 amino acids long. V was trimmed by 4 bases and J by 0 bases, leaving 12 bases between them. CDR1 is MDHEN, CDR2 SYDVKM, per germline. The CDR3 region has the DNA TGTGCCAGCAGTTGGGTCAGGGGCATGAACACTGAAGCTTTCTTT. Residues: CASSWVRGMNTEAFF.

The rearrangement links TRBV2 to TRBJ1-2; D possibly corresponds to TRBD1 (6 bases). Germline CDR1 reads SNHLY; CDR2 reads FYNNEI. The CDR3 is 12 residues long. Between the trimmed V and J ends, which lost 6 bases and 5 bases, there was a span of 10 bases. Here the CDR3 reads CASRDSSYGYTF. The CDR3, as DNA: TGTGCCAGCAGGGACAGTTCATATGGCTACACCTTC.

The chain links TRBV5-1 to TRBJ2-3; 9 bases fit TRBD1. V lost 0 bases to trimming and J lost 2 bases; unmatched junction nucleotides: 4. The V gene's germline CDR1 is SGHRS and CDR2 YFSETQ. CDR3 length: 16 residues. The DNA for the CDR3 is TGCGCCAGCAGCTTGGAGGGACAGGGAGTCACAGATACGCAGTATTTT. Its protein is CASSLEGQGVTDTQYF.

The V call is TRBV28, the J call TRBJ1-2; D may be TRBD1 (6 bases). Germline V CDR1 and CDR2: MDHEN, SYDVKM. Trimming left V 7 bases short and J 3 bases short, with 12 bases between. The CDR3 is 13 residues long. The CDR3 bases are TGTGCCAGCAACCCGGACAGATACTATGGCTACACCTTC. Amino acid sequence: CASNPDRYYGYTF.

This chain connects TRBV7-9 to TRBJ2-7; D not certain. V was pared by 6 bases and J by 3 bases, with 9 bases between. Per germline, CDR1 SEHNR and CDR2 FQNEAQ (reference sequence). The CDR3 is 12 residues long. The CDR3 coding sequence is TGTGCCAGCAGTCAACAGAGCTACGAGCAGTACTTC. As protein: CASSQQSYEQYF. The full variable domain, in which reference TRBV7-9 and TRBJ2-7 provide the parts outside the CDR3, is DTGVSQNPRHKITKRGQNVTFRCDPISEHNRLYWYRQTLGQGPEFLTYFQNEAQLEKSRLLSDRFSAERPKGSFSTLEIQRTEQGDSAMYLCASSQQSYEQYFGPGTRLTVT.

This sequence joins TRBV27 and TRBJ2-5; D unresolved. The germline V and J ends were trimmed by 3 bases and 4 bases, with 9 bases remaining between them. The CDR3 contains 13 residues. CDR1 is MNHEY, CDR2 SMNVEV, per germline (reference sequence). For the CDR3, the DNA is TGTGCCAGCAGTTTCCGTGTAGCAGAGACCCAGTACTTC. Its translation: CASSFRVAETQYF.

V gene TRBV11-2 combines with J gene TRBJ2-7; 7 bases fit TRBD1. The CDR3 consists of 13 residues. The trim removed 4 bases at V and 2 bases at J, leaving 2 bases unmatched. Germline V gene sequence: CDR1 SGHAT, CDR2 FQNNGV. CDR3 residues: CASSYGTAYEQYF. The CDR3 DNA is TGTGCCAGCAGCTACGGGACAGCCTACGAGCAGTACTTC.

The chain is built from TRBV30 and TRBJ1-1; 7 bases match TRBD1. The CDR3 consists of 13 residues. Trimming cost V 5 bases and J 7 bases; bases outside gene matches: 10. The germline V gene encodes CDR1 GTSNPN and CDR2 SVGIG (reference sequence). CDR3 sequence (DNA): TGTGCCTGGTGTGCACAGGGGCCTTGTGAAGCTTTCTTT. Translating gives CAWCAQGPCEAFF.

The chain couples TRBV9 to TRBJ2-2, with D possibly being TRBD2 (6 bases). The CDR3 has 17 amino acids. Between the trimmed V and J ends, which lost 0 bases and 5 bases, there was a span of 17 bases. Germline loops: CDR1 SGDLS, CDR2 YYNGEE. CDR3 coding DNA: TGTGCCAGCAGCGTAGGCGCCCTGGGACTCGGGACCGGGGAGCTGTTTTTT. Protein product: CASSVGALGLGTGELFF.

This chain joins TRBV19 and TRBJ2-2; D is unclear. V lost 3 bases and J 6 bases, leaving 8 bases between the germline ends. Germline lookup yields CDR1 LNHDA and CDR2 SQIVND (reference sequence). The CDR3 runs 13 residues. CDR3 sequence reads: CASSILVAGELFF. DNA for the CDR3: TGTGCCAGTAGTATCCTAGTTGCCGGGGAGCTGTTTTTT.

This chain uses TRBV3-1 (or the pseudogene TRBV3-2) with TRBJ1-3; no clear D gene. The CDR3 contains 18 residues. The V and J ends lost 0 bases and 4 bases respectively, with 19 bases between them. CDR1 and CDR2 from the germline V gene are LGHDT and YNNKEL (reference sequence). The CDR3 spells CASSQDLGGPTRGNTIYF. CDR3 in DNA: TGTGCCAGCAGCCAAGATCTAGGTGGCCCGACGCGGGGAAACACCATATATTTT.

The rearrangement uses TRBV28 and TRBJ2-1, with 9 bases matching TRBD1. Trimming cost V 2 bases and J 6 bases; bases outside gene matches: 5. From germline, CDR1 is MDHEN and CDR2 SYDVKM. The length of the CDR3 is 15 residues. In nucleotides, the CDR3 is TGTGCCAGCAGTTTACACAGGGGGCGCGTCAATGAGCAGTTCTTC. Amino acids: CASSLHRGRVNEQFF.